What follows are 2 T cell receptor beta chains derived from one specimen sequenced in a study of OX40 agonist ivuxolimab in advanced cancers. Assay: immunoSEQ multiplex PCR; the TCRdb copy retains only in-frame clones and omits some. The data contain about 90,000 clones, approximately 90% of them singletons. The sequencing used CD4+ or CD8+ T cells sorted from blood, collected in a trial of the OX40 agonist ivuxolimab. These receptors all stem from an adult with an advanced solid tumor such as melanoma, head and neck, liver or kidney cancer.

This clone appeared a few times. V usage is TRBV27 and J usage is TRBJ1-1; a weak D match, TRBD1 (5 bases). V gave up 1 base and J gave up 6 bases, with 15 bases separating them. This CDR3 has 15 residues. The V gene's germline CDR1 is MNHEY and CDR2 SMNVEV (reference sequence). The CDR3 DNA is TGTGCCAGCAGTTTATATGGGCAGGGACTTTCTGAAGCTTTCTTT. Amino acids: CASSLYGQGLSEAFF.

V usage is TRBV28 and J usage is TRBJ2-1; D is unclear. The germline V gene has CDR1 MDHEN and CDR2 SYDVKM. The CDR3 extends over 14 amino acids. Deletions cut 3 bases from V and 3 bases from J, with 9 bases between. The chain's CDR3 is CASSFPGYYNEQFF. The CDR3 DNA reads TGTGCCAGCAGTTTCCCAGGTTACTACAATGAGCAGTTCTTC.